The clone carrying this T cell receptor delta chain turned up a few times. Antigen: not known. The CDR3 extends over 17 amino acids. The ends lost 1 base at V and 9 bases at J; junction bases unmatched: 17. The V gene's germline CDR1 is TSWWSYY and CDR2 QGS. The template was reverse-transcribed extracted RNA. The CDR3 regions were amplified by multiplex PCR from V-gene primers to a constant-region primer. TCRdb redid the clone calls on the multiplex PCR reads with CATT. In the table there are 23,000 or so delta-chain clones, about 29% of which are singletons. The entry originates in a study of Vδ1+ human thymocytes. General study results and limits: Highly polyclonal TRG and TRD repertoires with Gaussian CDR3 length distributions appeared in thymus. Approximately 20% of thymic delta-chain sequences were Vdelta2, with few Vdelta3, unlike blood Vdelta1+ controls.

Alphabeta T cells were depleted, then CD3+ Vdelta1+ Vdelta2- thymocytes were FACS-sorted. Sorted Vdelta1+ thymocytes were roughly 98% to 99.6% pure. This sequence joins TRDV1 and TRDJ1; TRDD3 matches at 7 bases. This receptor was identified in a boy less than two years old who had congenital heart surgery. Sequencing was performed on Vdelta1+ gamma-delta thymocytes from the thymus. Subset noted: FACS-sorted CD3+ TCRalphabeta- TCRVdelta1+ TCRVdelta2- thymocytes. The CDR3 DNA reads TGTGCTCTTGGGGAACGACTTCCGAGGGGGGATCTTAGGGAACTCATCTTT. Translation gives CALGERLPRGDLRELIF.